Following are 26 T cell receptor beta chains from one sample sequenced in a study of control samples from healthy donors and cancer patients. Clones were sequenced by immunoSEQ multiplex PCR, and TCRdb holds only the in-frame ones, with some missing. In the table there are 70,000 to 85,000 clones, around 92% of which are singletons. The sequenced sample was blood. The receptors here all came from a man aged 50-60 years in good health.

This clone was picked up a small number of times. In DNA form, the CDR3 reads TGTGCCAGCAGGAGGACCGGAGGGAGCACTGAAGCTTTCTTT. It translates to CASRRTGGSTEAFF. The rearrangement uses TRBV6-5 and TRBJ1-1, with D unclear. This CDR3 has 14 amino acids. Germline assignment: CDR1 MNHEY and CDR2 SVGAGI. V gave up 6 bases and J gave up 4 bases, with 15 bases separating them.

This clone ranks as medium-sized (0.01 to 0.1%). The rearrangement links TRBV9 to TRBJ1-1; the D is unclear. V lost 2 bases to trimming and J lost 1 base, with 6 bases between them. The CDR3 sequence is 13 residues long. Per the germline V gene, CDR1 is SGDLS and CDR2 is YYNGEE. The CDR3 is CASSVLENTEAFF. The CDR3 DNA sequence: TGTGCCAGCAGCGTTTTAGAGAACACTGAAGCTTTCTTT. Complete variable domain (other parts from reference TRBV9 and TRBJ1-1): DSGVTQTPKHLITATGQRVTLRCSPRSGDLSVYWYQQSLDQGLQFLIQYYNGEERAKGNILERFSAQQFPDLHSELNLSSLELGDSALYFCASSVLENTEAFFGQGTRLTVV.

The rearrangement links TRBV7-2 to TRBJ2-5, with a possible D match to TRBD1 (7 bases). Trimming left V 5 bases short and J 0 bases short, with 10 bases between. The CDR3 loop spans 14 amino acids. From germline, CDR1 is SGHTA and CDR2 FQGNSA. DNA of the CDR3: TGTGCCAGCAGCCCAGGGGGGAACCAAGAGACCCAGTACTTC. As protein: CASSPGGNQETQYF.

The genes are TRBV11-3 and TRBJ2-3; D may be TRBD1 (6 bases). Trimming removed 6 bases at V and 5 bases at J, with 12 bases between. Germline CDR1 and CDR2: SGHNT and YENEEA. The CDR3 length is 13 residues. CDR3 bases: TGTGCCAGCAGTAACAGGGAGAAAGATACGCAGTATTTT. It translates to CASSNREKDTQYF.

The chain has TRBV27 and TRBJ2-1; D is possibly TRBD1 (6 bases). There are 15 residues in the CDR3. Germline V gene sequence: CDR1 MNHEY, CDR2 SMNVEV (reference sequence). The germline V and J ends were trimmed by 8 bases and 6 bases, with 20 bases remaining between them. CDR3 in amino acids: CASGAGLGAFNEQFF. CDR3 nucleotide sequence: TGTGCCAGCGGTGCCGGTCTGGGGGCTTTCAATGAGCAGTTCTTC.

This chain uses TRBV5-6 with TRBJ2-7; D gene ambiguous. The CDR3 is 14 amino acids. The germline V gene has CDR1 SGHDT and CDR2 YYEEEE. V gave up 1 base and J gave up 2 bases, with 10 bases separating them. The CDR3 loop reads CASSLKPQPYEQYF. The CDR3 DNA follows: TGTGCCAGCAGCTTGAAACCGCAACCCTACGAGCAGTACTTC.

The rearrangement links TRBV20-1 to TRBJ1-1; D call uncertain. The V gene's germline CDR1 is DFQATT and CDR2 SNEGSKA (reference sequence). V shed 2 bases and J shed 7 bases, with 8 bases lying between them. This CDR3 comprises 11 residues. CDR3 DNA sequence: TGCAGTGCTAGATTTCAGTTTGAAGCTTTCTTT. Translating it yields CSARFQFEAFF.

This chain uses TRBV19 with TRBJ1-2, with D unresolved. CDR1 and CDR2 from the germline V gene are LNHDA and SQIVND (reference sequence). This CDR3 contains 15 residues. V was shortened by 1 base and J by 0 bases, with 9 bases between the two germline ends. The CDR3 bases are TGTGCCAGTAGTATAGTTGGTCATACTAACTATGGCTACACCTTC. Its protein is CASSIVGHTNYGYTF. Full variable domain (outside the CDR3, taken from reference TRBV19 and TRBJ1-2): DGGITQSPKYLFRKEGQNVTLSCEQNLNHDAMYWYRQDPGQGLRLIYYSQIVNDFQKGDIAEGYSVSREKKESFPLTVTSAQKNPTAFYLCASSIVGHTNYGYTFGSGTRLTVV.

V gene TRBV29-1 combines with J gene TRBJ1-2, with TRBD1 as a possible D gene (6 bases). The length of the CDR3 is 13 residues. Germline V gene data show CDR1 as SQVTM and CDR2 as ANQGSEA. Trimming shortened V by 2 bases and J by 3 bases, and 10 bases separated the two germline ends. The CDR3 region is CSVENRVDYGYTF. CDR3 bases: TGCAGCGTTGAAAACAGGGTGGACTATGGCTACACCTTC.

CDR3 nucleotide sequence: TGTGCCAGCAGAGACAGGGCCGAAGGGCCCCAGCATTTT. The encoded protein is CASRDRAEGPQHF. The chain is built from TRBV25-1 and TRBJ1-5; 7 bases align to TRBD1. CDR3 size: 13 residues. V shed 6 bases, J shed 9 bases, and the junction held 8 bases outside the gene matches. Germline CDR1 is MGHDK and CDR2 is SYGVNS.

This chain joins TRBV7-2 and TRBJ2-5, with 10 positions matching TRBD1. CDR1 is SGHTA, CDR2 FQGNSA, per germline. V trimming: 10 bases; J trimming: 5 bases; junction bases outside the gene matches: 13. This CDR3 is 15 amino acids long. CDR3 region: CATEKGQGLEETQYF. In DNA form, the CDR3 reads TGTGCCACCGAAAAGGGACAGGGGTTAGAGGAGACCCAGTACTTC.

The gene calls are TRBV7-2 and TRBJ2-2, with D possibly being TRBD1 (6 bases). The length of the CDR3 is 15 residues. The ends were cut back, 5 bases at V and 4 bases at J, with 14 bases in the middle. Germline V lookup: CDR1 SGHTA, CDR2 FQGNSA. In DNA, the CDR3 is TGTGCCAGCAGCCCCTCAGGGGTTCGCACCGGGGAGCTGTTTTTT. Its translation is CASSPSGVRTGELFF.

The count of this clone is one. The chain joins TRBV2 to TRBJ1-2; D is possibly TRBD1 (5 bases). V was pared by 1 base and J by 6 bases, with 18 bases between. Looked up from germline, CDR1 is SNHLY and CDR2 is FYNNEI. This CDR3 has 16 amino acids. Written as DNA, the CDR3 is TGTGCCAGCAGTGAAGATTCCGGGACCCTTGCTGATGGCTACACCTTC. Translating it yields CASSEDSGTLADGYTF.

The chain combines TRBV7-2 with TRBJ1-3; no clear D gene. The CDR3 is 14 amino acids. Germline V gene sequence: CDR1 SGHTA, CDR2 FQGNSA. Trimming removed 5 bases at V and 0 bases at J, with 8 bases between. CDR3 sequence reads: CASSRVTSGNTIYF. DNA for the CDR3: TGTGCCAGCAGCCGCGTTACCTCTGGAAACACCATATATTTT.

The chain employs TRBV5-6 and TRBJ2-7; D unclear. The CDR3 covers 13 residues. CDR1 is SGHDT and CDR2 is YYEEEE in the germline V gene. Trimming cost V 2 bases and J 1 base, with 7 bases left between them. For the CDR3, the DNA is TGTGCCAGCAGCTTCAAGGGATCCTACGAGCAGTACTTC. Its translation: CASSFKGSYEQYF.

V gene TRBV7-6 combines with J gene TRBJ1-3; D may be TRBD1 (6 bases). The CDR3 spans 15 residues. Germline CDR1 SGHVS, CDR2 FNYEAQ. With 1 base removed from V and 4 bases from J, the gap between germline ends came to 11 bases. The CDR3 sequence is CASSLGIGGGNTIYF. The CDR3 nucleotides read TGTGCCAGCAGCTTAGGAATCGGGGGCGGAAACACCATATATTTT.

This CDR3 reads CASSPQPLYGYTF. The CDR3 coding sequence is TGTGCCAGCAGTCCCCAGCCACTCTATGGCTACACCTTC. The chain links TRBV6-5 to TRBJ1-2; the D is unclear. Germline V gene sequence: CDR1 MNHEY, CDR2 SVGAGI. Between the trimmed V and J ends, which lost 5 bases and 4 bases, there was a span of 11 bases. The CDR3 is 13 residues long.

The J gene is TRBJ1-6, the V gene TRBV6-5, with D hard to call. Trimming took 6 bases from V and 5 from J, leaving 11 bases between them. CDR3 length equals 14 residues. Per the germline V gene, CDR1 is MNHEY and CDR2 is SVGAGI. The CDR3 spells CASRPGLHNSPLHF. The CDR3 DNA reads TGTGCCAGCAGGCCCGGGCTTCATAATTCACCCCTCCACTTT.

The chain has TRBV10-2 and TRBJ1-5; tentatively, D is TRBD1 (6 bases). Trimming removed 10 bases at V and 7 bases at J, with 17 bases between. CDR3 size: 13 residues. Germline V gives CDR1 WSHSY, CDR2 SAAADI. This CDR3 reads CATQGWHDQPQHF. The CDR3 nucleotides read TGCGCCACCCAGGGGTGGCACGACCAGCCCCAGCATTTT.

This chain connects TRBV7-2 to TRBJ1-1; D not certain. There are 14 residues in the CDR3. The V gene lost 4 bases and the J gene lost 1 base, with 10 bases spanning the gap. Per germline, CDR1 SGHTA and CDR2 FQGNSA. The CDR3 loop reads CASSYGRENTEAFF. DNA of the CDR3: TGTGCCAGCAGCTACGGACGGGAGAACACTGAAGCTTTCTTT.

The chain recombines TRBV24-1 with TRBJ2-3; 7 bases map to TRBD2. The trim removed 2 bases at V and 2 bases at J, leaving 3 bases unmatched. Germline CDR1 reads KGHDR; CDR2 reads SFDVKD. CDR3 length equals 15 residues. In nucleotides, the CDR3 is TGTGCCACCAGTGATTCCGGGGGGTTCACAGATACGCAGTATTTT. The encoded protein is CATSDSGGFTDTQYF.

The chain is built from TRBV7-9 and TRBJ2-7; D may be TRBD1 or TRBD2 (6 bases each). The V and J ends lost 5 bases and 2 bases respectively, with 19 bases between them. Germline CDR1 is SEHNR and CDR2 is FQNEAQ (reference sequence). The CDR3 has 16 residues. The DNA of the CDR3 is TGTGCCAGCAGCCCCCCAATTCCGGGGGCGACCTACGAGCAGTACTTC. This codes for CASSPPIPGATYEQYF.

The V call is TRBV2, the J call TRBJ1-4; D gene uncertain. V was trimmed by 1 base and J by 11 bases, leaving 5 bases between them. Germline CDR1 and CDR2: SNHLY and FYNNEI. The CDR3 contains 11 residues. The CDR3 DNA sequence: TGTGCCAGCAGTGAAGAGGCGAAACTGTTTTTT. It specifies CASSEEAKLFF. Together with reference TRBV2 and TRBJ1-4, the CDR3 gives the full variable domain: EPEVTQTPSHQVTQMGQEVILRCVPISNHLYFYWYRQILGQKVEFLVSFYNNEISEKSEIFDDQFSVERPDGSNFTLKIRSTKLEDSAMYFCASSEEAKLFFGSGTQLSVL.

V usage is TRBV25-1 and J usage is TRBJ1-2; D is possibly TRBD1 (6 bases). Germline V lookup: CDR1 MGHDK, CDR2 SYGVNS. The CDR3 consists of 12 residues. Trimming left V 10 bases short and J 4 bases short, with 13 bases between. The CDR3 DNA reads as TGTGCCACCGCAGGGGATAGCTATGGCTACACCTTC. Translated: CATAGDSYGYTF.

This sequence joins TRBV7-2 and TRBJ2-7; TRBD1 aligns across 11 bases. V dropped 1 base and J dropped 4; count of bases not matched to a gene: 9. The germline gives CDR1 SGHTA, CDR2 FQGNSA. The CDR3 length is 17 residues. The CDR3 protein is CASSLVARGTGGYEQYF. DNA of the CDR3: TGTGCCAGCAGCTTAGTTGCGCGCGGGACAGGGGGATACGAGCAGTACTTC.

This chain connects TRBV6-5 to TRBJ1-2, with 7 bases aligning to TRBD1. Germline V lookup: CDR1 MNHEY, CDR2 SVGAGI. Trimming cost V 0 bases and J 5 bases; bases outside gene matches: 6. The CDR3 spans 15 residues. The CDR3 region has the DNA TGTGCCAGCAGTTACTCTTTTCGACAGGGATATGGCTACACCTTC. This codes for CASSYSFRQGYGYTF.